These 13 T cell receptor beta chains were sequenced from one sample in a study of T cells expressing NK-cell markers. TCRdb re-called the 5' RACE reads, yielding one record per CDR3 amino acid sequence without DNA. The sample holds about 460,000 distinct CDR3 sequences. The specimen was blood T cells: a sorted CD56 or NKG2C T cell subset, CD4+ or CD8+ T cells, or bulk PBMC T cells (not recorded which). All receptors come from a woman between 50 and 59 years old in good health.

The rearrangement joins TRBV27 to TRBJ1-4; TCRdb picks TRBD1, but there is no DNA to check that call. Germline-derived CDR1 and CDR2 are MNHEY and SMNVEV (reference sequence). The CDR3 extends over 13 amino acids. CDR3 in amino acids: CASKKQGNEKLFF.

J is TRBJ2-5 and V is TRBV3-1; TCRdb's D call of TRBD2 is untestable without DNA. This CDR3 contains 17 residues. The germline V gene has CDR1 LGHDT and CDR2 YNNKEL (reference sequence). This CDR3 reads CASSPSAGGPSRETQYF.

This rearrangement joins TRBV27 to TRBJ2-1; TCRdb's D call, TRBD2, is unchecked because there is no DNA. The CDR3 consists of 16 residues. The germline CDR1 and CDR2 sequences are MNHEY and SMNVEV (reference sequence). The CDR3 region is CASIRLGTSGPNEQFF.

The V call is TRBV27, the J call TRBJ2-1; the D call of TRBD2 rests on TCRdb alone, since no DNA is present to check it. In germline, CDR1 is MNHEY, CDR2 SMNVEV (reference sequence). The CDR3 has 18 amino acids. The CDR3 reads CATLGLAGGLSSYNEQFF.

The rearrangement uses TRBV7-9 and TRBJ1-4; TCRdb designates TRBD1, a call that cannot be tested without DNA. Germline-derived CDR1 and CDR2 are SEHNR and FQNEAQ (reference sequence). This CDR3 spans 14 amino acids. CDR3 amino acids: CASQPMGQGEKLFF.

This rearrangement joins TRBV3-1 to TRBJ2-1; TCRdb picks TRBD2, but there is no DNA to check that call. Germline values: CDR1 LGHDT, CDR2 YNNKEL (reference sequence). The CDR3 spans 18 residues. The CDR3 loop is CASSQDPPGAGGRREQFF.

This rearrangement joins TRBV25-1 to TRBJ1-5; without DNA, the TCRdb call of TRBD1 cannot be checked. The CDR3 is 19 amino acids. Germline V gene lookup returns CDR1 MGHDK and CDR2 SYGVNS. The CDR3 spells CASSPTLGTGKYSNQPQHF.

The rearrangement links TRBV9 to TRBJ2-7; no DNA is available, so the TRBD2 call from TCRdb remains unchecked. The CDR3 extends over 14 amino acids. Per germline, CDR1 SGDLS and CDR2 YYNGEE. The CDR3 loop reads CASSVGTNVYEQYF.

This rearrangement joins TRBV14 to TRBJ1-4; the TCRdb D gene call, TRBD1, has no DNA to confirm it. The CDR3 totals 16 residues. CDR1 SGHDN and CDR2 FVKESK come from the germline V gene. The CDR3 sequence is CASSQGTGAFAEKLFF.

The chain couples TRBV12-3 or TRBV12-4 to TRBJ2-7; the D call of TRBD2 rests on TCRdb alone, since no DNA is present to check it. The CDR3 covers 17 residues. CDR3 sequence: CASSSYLTSGRAYEQYF.

The chain employs TRBV24-1 and TRBJ2-5; the D call of TRBD1 rests on TCRdb alone, since no DNA is present to check it. The CDR3 is made up of 17 amino acids. Germline V gene lookup returns CDR1 KGHDR and CDR2 SFDVKD. The CDR3 sequence: CATSAGGQGRSQETQYF.

The CDR3 sequence is CATSVGGMYNEQFF. The genes are TRBV24-1 and TRBJ2-1; lacking DNA, the TRBD2 call made by TCRdb goes unchecked. The CDR3 runs to 14 residues. Germline CDR1 is KGHDR and CDR2 is SFDVKD.

This chain links TRBV2 with TRBJ2-5; TCRdb lists TRBD2, though no DNA is available to test this call. The CDR3 has 14 amino acids. Germline V gene lookup returns CDR1 SNHLY and CDR2 FYNNEI. CDR3 in amino acids: CASSIPGATASQYF.